A selection of T cell receptor beta chains follows, all from one sample in a study of blood T cell repertoires in COVID-19. TCRdb keeps only in-frame clones here, not all; method: immunoSEQ multiplex PCR. In the table there are about 220,000 clones, 70% to 85% of which are singletons. Sequenced input: PBMCs or T cells enriched from blood (not recorded which). The receptors come from a woman aged 55-69 years who had recovered from COVID-19. Both conserved end residues are part of each CDR3. A D gene is named only where the DNA matches it firmly.

D gene,V gene,J gene,CDR3 protein,CDR3 DNA
.,TRBV6-5,TRBJ2-1,CASRQPLYNEQFF,TGTGCCAGCAGACAGCCTTTATACAATGAGCAGTTCTTC
.,TRBV6-1,TRBJ1-5,CASSEFVTVGNQPQHF,TGTGCCAGCAGTGAATTCGTGACAGTCGGCAATCAGCCCCAGCATTTT
TRBD2,TRBV7-2,TRBJ2-7,CASSKTSGGYEQYF,TGTGCCAGCAGCAAGACTAGCGGGGGCTACGAGCAGTACTTC
.,TRBV5-4,TRBJ1-6,CASSLGQYNSPLHF,TGTGCCAGCAGCTTGGGACAGTATAATTCACCCCTCCACTTT
TRBD2,TRBV11-2,TRBJ2-3,CASSLGTYLAGDADTQYF,TGTGCCAGCAGCTTAGGGACTTACCTAGCGGGAGACGCAGATACGCAGTATTTT
TRBD1,TRBV27,TRBJ2-4,CASTGQSEAKNIQYF,TGTGCCAGCACGGGACAGAGCGAAGCCAAAAACATTCAGTACTTC
TRBD2,TRBV4-3,TRBJ2-7,CASSQEWRGSSYEQYF,TGCGCCAGCAGCCAAGAATGGCGGGGGAGCTCCTACGAGCAGTACTTC
TRBD2,TRBV19,TRBJ2-7,CASSIEKLAGGNEQYF,TGTGCCAGTAGTATAGAGAAACTAGCGGGGGGTAACGAGCAGTACTTC
TRBD2,TRBV19,TRBJ2-2,CASSMSGRGTGELFF,TGTGCCAGTAGTATGAGCGGGAGGGGTACCGGGGAGCTGTTTTTT
TRBD1,TRBV10-3,TRBJ2-1,CAISARQGVLDEQFF,TGTGCCATCAGTGCCCGACAGGGGGTATTGGATGAGCAGTTCTTC
.,TRBV11-2,TRBJ1-2,CASSLAPGNGGYTF,TGTGCCAGCAGCTTAGCGCCAGGGAATGGTGGCTACACCTTC
.,TRBV15,TRBJ1-2,CATSKYRQSTGYGYTF,TGTGCCACCAGCAAATACAGACAGTCAACAGGCTATGGCTACACCTTC
.,TRBV11-2,TRBJ1-1,CASSLESGNTEAFF,TGTGCCAGCAGCTTAGAATCAGGAAACACTGAAGCTTTCTTT